The T cell receptor (beta chain) under discussion was sequenced for a study of blood T cell repertoires in COVID-19. The protocol was immunoSEQ multiplex PCR, while the TCRdb copy is restricted to in-frame clones and leaves out a portion. The sample lists about 130,000 clones; 87% were seen once. This clone was detected only a few times. Sequencing was carried out using peripheral blood. The receptor was isolated from a woman aged 60-70 years with acute or convalescent COVID-19.

DNA for the CDR3: TGTGCCAGCAGCTCGGGACAGACTAACTACACCTTC. Amino acid sequence: CASSSGQTNYTF. The chain recombines TRBV7-2 with TRBJ1-2; 7 positions match TRBD1. V was pared by 4 bases and J by 10 bases, with 6 bases of the junction left unmatched. CDR1 is SGHTA and CDR2 is FQGNSA in the germline V gene. CDR3 size: 12 residues.